The present T cell receptor (beta chain) was sequenced within a study of early T cells in non-severe SARS-CoV-2 infection (dated by TCRdb to the early 2020s). At the level of the whole study: Bulk RNA from unsorted whole blood was used for TCR sequencing, so alpha and beta chains could not be paired. Overall study outcomes, separate from this receptor: Matching against VDJdb was skewed toward anti-spike CD8 responses, likely underestimated virus-specific expansions, and missed private and CD4 specificities.

CDR3 length: 13 amino acids, cysteine to phenylalanine. Here the CDR3 DNA is all that survives: 39 bases in frame from base 1. V sheds 5 bases and J sheds 5 bases, leaving 15 bases between their ends. According to the germline V gene, CDR1 reads SQVTM and CDR2 reads ANQGSEA. Set within a cohort of healthcare workers in London, UK, this nested case-control study involved weekly PCR testing of nasopharyngeal swabs along with blood sampling. Healthcare workers were recruited during the week of the UK lockdown, between 23 and 31 March 2020, and followed weekly for up to roughly 15 weeks. Library generation was performed with 5' RACE. The sample was run on a NextSeq 500. In the TCR library protocol, unique molecular identifiers were attached to individual cDNA molecules to correct for PCR bias and sequencing error. Sequencing covered both TCR alpha and beta chains, and within each sample the abundances of alpha and beta sequences were tightly co-correlated. Turning to the authors' computational methods: Decombinator V4 was used to annotate TCR sequences for V gene, J gene and CDR3. TCRs were defined as expanded if a significant change between any two time points was detected under a Poisson model with p below 0.0001. TCR abundances were normalised to the total number of TCRs sequenced per sample and were expressed as counts per million. TRAV1-2 paired with TRAJ12, TRAJ20 or TRAJ33 defined MAIT TCRs, while TRAV10 paired with TRAJ18 defined iNKT TCRs. A search of VDJdb, accessed on 1 November 2021, was run for TCRs annotated to CMV, EBV and SARS-CoV-2, with TCRs annotated for multiple antigens excluded. The public reads were reprocessed in TCRdb via fastp at Q25 and MiXCR, keeping in-frame beta chains. Rows with one shared CDR3 protein collapse into an entry with the most common genes and DNA. The V and J calls and clone size come from TCRdb's table, not from the authors' own analysis. The sample table shows approximately 62,000 distinct CDR3 sequences, and under 15% are seen once. Under 4% of the sample is in the top ten clones.

This clonotype appeared a few times. The clone's antigen remains unknown. No base quality information exists; no much larger clone differs at one position. The TCR sequence derives from an adult who was a healthcare worker with PCR-confirmed SARS-CoV-2 infection or an uninfected control (not recorded which). The sequencing input was whole blood. This sequence uses TRBV29-1 and TRBJ1-1; the D gene cannot be resolved reliably. The DNA sequence is given as TGCAGCGTTCGCCGGTCCGGGGAGACTGAAGCTTTCTTT. Translated, this gives CSVRRSGETEAFF.